This TCR beta chain appears in the sequencing data of a study of blood T cells in healthy people across ages. Study findings and constraints: TCR beta diversity per million T cells fell roughly linearly with age. It was found that TCR beta diversity correlated strongly with the percentage of naive T cells.

Sample donors were healthy Caucasian individuals that came from Russia, aged about 6 to 100. The CDR3 spans 14 residues. Per the germline V gene, CDR1 is MNHNS and CDR2 is SASEGT. Concerning this clonotype: Antigen: not known. Being one base from a much bigger clone, this may be a read error.

A sample-barcoded 5' primer and a J-beta primer mix were used in a second PCR of about 6 to 12 cycles. TCRdb re-called the 5' RACE reads through MiXCR, storing one row per CDR3 protein. The table lists hundreds of thousands of distinct CDR3 sequences, around 28% of them singletons, with roughly 17% in the top ten. The chain carries TRBV6-1 and TRBJ2-4, with 7 bases that match TRBD2. The J call may not be correct, given that the DNA end is closer to TRBJ2-7. The clonotype was recovered from a woman aged 80 or over in good health. Sequenced sample: blood. In DNA, the CDR3 is TGTGCCAGCAGTGACGCTCGGGGGGCCTACGAGCAGTACTTC. This codes for CASSDARGAYEQYF.